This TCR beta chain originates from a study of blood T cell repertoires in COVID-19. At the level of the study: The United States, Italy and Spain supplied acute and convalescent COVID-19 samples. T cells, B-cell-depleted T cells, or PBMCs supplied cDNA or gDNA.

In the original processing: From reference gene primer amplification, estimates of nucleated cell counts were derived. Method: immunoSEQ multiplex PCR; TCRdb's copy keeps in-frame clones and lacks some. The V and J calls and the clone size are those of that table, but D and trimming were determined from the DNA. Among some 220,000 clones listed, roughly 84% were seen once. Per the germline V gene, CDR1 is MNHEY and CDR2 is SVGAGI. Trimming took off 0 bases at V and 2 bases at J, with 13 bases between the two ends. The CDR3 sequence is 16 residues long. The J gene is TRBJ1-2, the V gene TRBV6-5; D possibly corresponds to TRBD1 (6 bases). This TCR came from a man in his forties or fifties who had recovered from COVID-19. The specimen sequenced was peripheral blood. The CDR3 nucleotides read TGTGCCAGCAGTTACTCTACAGGGAAACTGAACTATGGCTACACCTTC. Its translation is CASSYSTGKLNYGYTF.